Listed below are T cell receptor beta chains from one sample, sequenced in a study of T-cell reconstitution after alpha-beta-depleted transplantation in children. MiXCR, run by TCRdb on the PCR reads, gives a single entry per CDR3 protein. The sample has approximately 83,000 distinct CDR3 sequences; approximately 12% are singletons. Specimen: PBMCs from the stem cell graft donor, collected from the stem cell graft. These receptors came from a human donor who donated a stem cell graft to a child with inherited bone marrow failure. The CDR3 runs from the conserved cysteine through the conserved F or W. Each record gives: D gene, J gene, clone size, CDR3 length, V gene, CDR3 DNA, CDR3 protein. A D gene is named only where the DNA matches it firmly. A clone size is listed for some rows: how often the clone was seen (once, few, many), or a class if it is expanded.

TRBD2 | TRBJ2-1 | many | 19 | TRBV11-2 | TGTGCCAGCAGCTTAGAAACCCTAGCGGGGGGCCCCCTCGGGGGGGAGCAGTTCTTC | CASSLETLAGGPLGGEQFF
TRBD1 | TRBJ2-1 | many | 15 | TRBV20-1 | TGCAGTGCTACCACACCGGGACAGGCAAACAATGAGCAGTTCTTC | CSATTPGQANNEQFF
NA | TRBJ2-7 | many | 13 | TRBV5-1 | TGCGCCAGCAGCTTTAAATCGGGTTACGAGCAGTACTTC | CASSFKSGYEQYF
NA | TRBJ2-1 | NA | 16 | TRBV11-2 | TGTGCCAGCAGCTCCCTCAGGGGATACTCCTACAATGAGCAGTTCTTC | CASSSLRGYSYNEQFF
NA | TRBJ2-7 | many | 12 | TRBV29-1 | TGCAGCGTTGAAATAACAGGGTTAGAGCAGTACTTC | CSVEITGLEQYF
NA | TRBJ2-3 | many | 15 | TRBV28 | TGTGCCAGCAGTTCGTATGCGGCCCGGACAGATACGCAGTATTTT | CASSSYAARTDTQYF
NA | TRBJ1-2 | many | 13 | TRBV19 | TGTGCCAGTAGTTTACAGGGAGGCTATGGCTACACCTTC | CASSLQGGYGYTF
NA | TRBJ1-5 | NA | 15 | TRBV19 | TGTGCCAGTGCACAGGGCGGGGGAGTTTATCAGCCCCAGCATTTT | CASAQGGGVYQPQHF
NA | TRBJ1-2 | many | 12 | TRBV11-2 | TGTGCCAGCAGCTTAGGGGGCATTGGCTACACCTTC | CASSLGGIGYTF
NA | TRBJ2-7 | few | 12 | TRBV29-1 | TGCAGCGTTGAGGGCTTACCGAACGAGCAGTACTTC | CSVEGLPNEQYF
TRBD1 | TRBJ2-5 | many | 15 | TRBV7-2 | TGTGCCAGCAGCTTCCAACAGGGGGCGGGGGAGACCCAGTACTTC | CASSFQQGAGETQYF
NA | TRBJ2-5 | many | 12 | TRBV29-1 | TGCAGCGGAGGGACGCCAGGGGAGACCCAGTACTTC | CSGGTPGETQYF
NA | TRBJ1-1 | many | 13 | TRBV29-1 | TGCAGCGCCCGGGGAAGGGTGAACACTGAAGCTTTCTTT | CSARGRVNTEAFF
NA | TRBJ1-1 | NA | 14 | TRBV27 | TGTGCCAGCAGTTGGTACAGAAAGAACACTGAAGCTTTCTTT | CASSWYRKNTEAFF
TRBD1 | TRBJ2-2 | many | 16 | TRBV7-9 | TGTGCCAGCAGCCAAGCAAGGGGGCCGCACACCGGGGAGCTGTTTTTT | CASSQARGPHTGELFF
TRBD1 | TRBJ1-5 | many | 15 | TRBV5-5 | TGTGCCAGCAGTCAATGGGGACAGCCGAATCAGCCCCAGCATTTT | CASSQWGQPNQPQHF
TRBD1 | TRBJ1-1 | many | 16 | TRBV3-1 | TGTGCCAGCAGCCAAGGACAGGGGGCAAGAAACACTGAAGCTTTCTTT | CASSQGQGARNTEAFF
NA | TRBJ2-2 | many | 16 | TRBV4-3 | TGCGCCAGCAGCCAAGAGGGGCGCGTGAGCACCGGGGAGCTGTTTTTT | CASSQEGRVSTGELFF
NA | TRBJ1-6 | many | 15 | TRBV6-1 | TGTGCCAGCAGTGCTCGCGGGAACTATAATTCACCCCTCCACTTT | CASSARGNYNSPLHF
NA | TRBJ1-4 | many | 14 | TRBV28 | TGTGCCAGCCGGGGGAGGGAGTCTAATGAAAAACTGTTTTTT | CASRGRESNEKLFF
TRBD1 | TRBJ2-2 | many | 15 | TRBV28 | TGTGCCAGCAGCTTACTGGACAGGGGATCCGGGGAGCTGTTTTTT | CASSLLDRGSGELFF
NA | TRBJ2-1 | NA | 18 | TRBV4-3 | TGCGCCAGCAGCCAAGATCCGGTCCCGGGTACCGTCTACAATGAGCAGTTCTTC | CASSQDPVPGTVYNEQFF